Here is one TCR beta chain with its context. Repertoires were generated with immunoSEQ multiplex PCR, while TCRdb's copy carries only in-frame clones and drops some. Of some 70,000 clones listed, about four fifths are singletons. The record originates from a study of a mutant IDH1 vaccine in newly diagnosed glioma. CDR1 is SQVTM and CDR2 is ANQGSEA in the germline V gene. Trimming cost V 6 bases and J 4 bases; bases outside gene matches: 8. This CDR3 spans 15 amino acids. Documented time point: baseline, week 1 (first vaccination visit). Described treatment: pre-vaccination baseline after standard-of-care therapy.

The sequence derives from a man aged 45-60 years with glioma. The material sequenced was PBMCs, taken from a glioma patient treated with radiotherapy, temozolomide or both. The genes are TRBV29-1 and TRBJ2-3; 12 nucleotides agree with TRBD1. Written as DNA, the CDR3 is TGCAGCGTCTTTGGGGGACAGGGGGCTTCAGATACGCAGTATTTT. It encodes CSVFGGQGASDTQYF.